Sequencing of this TCR beta chain was carried out in a study of blood T cell repertoires in COVID-19. TCRdb's copy holds only in-frame clones and misses some; the assay was immunoSEQ multiplex PCR. The table shows tens of thousands of clones, with 70% to 85% occurring only once. With 6 bases removed from V and 11 bases from J, the gap between germline ends came to 14 bases. The CDR3 covers 13 residues. Looked up from germline, CDR1 is MNHNY and CDR2 is SVGAGI (reference sequence). Input material: peripheral blood. This sequence joins TRBV6-6 and TRBJ1-6; D gene ambiguous. The TCR comes from a man in his 60s with acute or convalescent COVID-19. The CDR3 nucleotides are TGTGCCAGCAGCCCTTCGGGGTGGACACCCCTCCACTTT. Protein sequence: CASSPSGWTPLHF.